This TCR beta chain was recovered during a study of graft-versus-host responses after intestinal transplantation. Study-wide background: Among the recipients, transplants were multivisceral, liver-intestinal, or isolated intestinal. Every recipient underwent anti-thymocyte globulin induction, then tacrolimus and steroids for 3 to 4 years.

Comment on this clone: Its specificity is not known.

General study points: High graft-versus-host to host-versus-graft T cell clonal ratios marked allografts of patients with graft-donor macrochimerism.

The data were produced by immunoSEQ multiplex PCR, yet TCRdb's version contains in-frame clones alone and is incomplete. The sample gives 95,000 to 110,000 clones, 87% of which show up once; about 0.73% is in the top ten. CDR3 length: 15 residues. CDR1 is MNHEY and CDR2 is SVGAGI in the germline V gene. The V gene end was trimmed by 5 bases and the J gene end by 0 bases; junction bases not matched to a gene: 5. The sample was unstimulated CD4+ T cells sorted from spleen or lymph node cells, taken before transplant. This chain uses TRBV6-5 with TRBJ2-3, with 7 bases aligning to TRBD2. The clonotype was recovered from a human donor who was the organ donor for an intestinal transplant. As DNA, the CDR3 is TGTGCCAGCAGTCCGACGCGGGGGAGCACAGATACGCAGTATTTT. Translating gives CASSPTRGSTDTQYF.